These 7 T cell receptor beta chains were all obtained from the same sample, sequenced in a study of response to subunit inactivated influenza vaccine. One entry per CDR3 protein results from TCRdb running MiXCR on the RT-PCR reads. The table records about 540,000 distinct CDR3 sequences, 20% to 25% of them present only once. This sample was also put to use in a study of T cells expressing NK-cell markers. That source adds: In generating TCR beta cDNA, 5'RACE template switching with UMIs was used.

The sequences come from CD4+ T cells sorted from PBMCs, collected roughly 13 days after vaccination. The origin of the receptors is a man aged 50 to 60 who received an inactivated influenza vaccine.

V usage is TRBV5-1 and J usage is TRBJ2-3; D is uncertain. Deletions cut 5 bases from V and 3 bases from J, with 13 bases between. Germline V gene lookup returns CDR1 SGHRS and CDR2 YFSETQ. The CDR3 extends over 14 amino acids. The CDR3 nucleotides are TGCGCCAGCAGTCCGGATGGATGGACAGATACGCAGTATTTT. Translated: CASSPDGWTDTQYF.

This clonotype was observed a few times. This chain uses TRBV6-2 or TRBV6-3 with TRBJ1-6; D gene unclear. The CDR3 runs 11 residues. V gave up 2 bases and J gave up 17 bases, with 10 bases separating them. CDR1 is MNHEY, CDR2 SVGEGT, per germline. DNA for the CDR3: TGTGCCAGCAGTTACGGGGAGTACGTCCACTTT. Its protein is CASSYGEYVHF.

This chain's CDR3 is CASAEQRGINEQFF. CDR3 DNA sequence: TGCGCCAGCGCTGAGCAGCGGGGGATCAATGAGCAGTTCTTC. This chain joins TRBV10-1 and TRBJ2-1; 8 bases agree with TRBD2. Unmatched junction bases numbered 9, after V lost 8 bases and J lost 6 bases. Germline V lookup: CDR1 WNHNN, CDR2 SYGVQD (reference sequence). This CDR3 has 14 amino acids.

This clonotype was detected a few times. This chain joins TRBV5-5 and TRBJ1-1; no clear D gene. Trimming pared 4 bases from V and 1 base from J, leaving 11 bases between. The CDR3 sequence is 14 residues long. Germline-derived CDR1 and CDR2 are SGHKS and YYEKEE (reference sequence). The CDR3 bases are TGTGCCAGCAGCCCCAGTAAGTGGAACACTGAAGCTTTCTTT. Translating gives CASSPSKWNTEAFF.

This clonotype was detected a few times. The rearrangement uses TRBV5-1 and TRBJ2-2; D not resolved. Germline lookup yields CDR1 SGHRS and CDR2 YFSETQ. The CDR3 is 13 residues long. V was pared by 6 bases and J by 1 base, with 7 bases between. The CDR3 sequence is CASNFGNTGELFF. CDR3 DNA: TGCGCCAGCAATTTCGGGAACACCGGGGAGCTGTTTTTT. Together with reference TRBV5-1 and TRBJ2-2, the CDR3 gives the full variable domain: KAGVTQTPRYLIKTRGQQVTLSCSPISGHRSVSWYQQTPGQGLQFLFEYFSETQRNKGNFPGRFSGRQFSNSRSEMNVSTLELGDSALYLCASNFGNTGELFFGEGSRLTVL.

The chain uses TRBV7-8 and TRBJ1-2; D unresolved. The germline V and J ends were trimmed by 1 base and 6 bases, with 9 bases remaining between them. CDR3 size: 13 residues. Germline V gene sequence: CDR1 SGHVS, CDR2 FQNEAQ. Here the CDR3 reads CASSLVSLDGYTF. The CDR3 DNA sequence: TGTGCCAGCAGCTTAGTCTCCCTCGATGGCTACACCTTC.

V usage is TRBV12-3 or TRBV12-4 and J usage is TRBJ1-5; D is undetermined. With 3 bases removed from V and 5 bases from J, the gap between germline ends came to 8 bases. The CDR3 runs 13 residues. Written as DNA, the CDR3 is TGTGCCAGCAGTTTGACCCGGGATCAGCCCCAGCATTTT. This gives the protein CASSLTRDQPQHF.